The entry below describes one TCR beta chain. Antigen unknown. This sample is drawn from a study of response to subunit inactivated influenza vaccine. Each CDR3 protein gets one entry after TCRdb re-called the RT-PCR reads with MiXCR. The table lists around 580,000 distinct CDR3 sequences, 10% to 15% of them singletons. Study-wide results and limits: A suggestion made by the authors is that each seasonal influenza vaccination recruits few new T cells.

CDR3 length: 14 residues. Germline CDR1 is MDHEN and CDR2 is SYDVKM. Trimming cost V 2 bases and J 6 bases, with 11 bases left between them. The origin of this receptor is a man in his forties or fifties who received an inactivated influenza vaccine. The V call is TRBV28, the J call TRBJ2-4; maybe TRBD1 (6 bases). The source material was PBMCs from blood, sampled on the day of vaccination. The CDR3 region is CASSLLRGSNIQYF. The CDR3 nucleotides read TGTGCCAGCAGTTTACTCAGGGGCTCAAACATTCAGTACTTC.